This T cell receptor beta chain came from a study of CD8+CD57+ T cells in acquired aplastic anemia. There are many counts of this clonotype. The study profiled TCR beta VDJ and CDR3 using genomic DNA as template. TCRdb called the reads again in MiXCR, with one record for every CDR3 protein. The sample carries just over 400,000 distinct CDR3 sequences, approximately 70% recorded once. This CDR3 is 14 amino acids long. With V trimmed by 4 bases and J by 2 bases, 5 bases remained unmatched. Looked up from germline, CDR1 is MNHNS and CDR2 is SASEGT. The clonotype originates from a human donor in good health, serving as a control. This chain links TRBV6-1 with TRBJ2-7; 7 nucleotides match TRBD2. The material sequenced was sorted CD4+, CD8+, or CD8+CD57+ T cells (not recorded which) from PBMCs. The CDR3 sequence is CASSAREGPYEQYF. The DNA for the CDR3 is TGTGCCAGCAGTGCCAGGGAGGGACCCTACGAGCAGTACTTC.